This TCR beta chain appears in the sequencing data of a study of shared clonotypes between healthy human individuals. The germline V gene encodes CDR1 SGHRS and CDR2 YFSETQ. Trimming pared 5 bases from V and 2 bases from J, leaving 11 bases between. This CDR3 has 13 residues. Sorted-subset replicate PCR reactions were performed with about 200 ng DNA, corresponding to roughly 31,000 T cell genomes. Sequencing used immunoSEQ multiplex PCR; TCRdb keeps in-frame clones, though not all of them. The sample holds approximately 1.5 million clones, nearly 99% seen once. The study drew all its donors from Caucasian adults living in Nashville, Tennessee. The split of CD4+ cells yielded CD45RA+ naive and CD45RA-negative memory subsets. Findings of the study overall: Memory subsets had estimated richness that was generally smaller than that of naive subsets.

This clone was observed a single time. What it binds is not known. This receptor was identified in a man aged 30 to 45 in good health. The sequencing input was naive CD4+ T cells sorted from blood. Documented subset: CD45RA+ positively selected. The chain carries TRBV5-1 and TRBJ2-7, with D perhaps matching TRBD2 (6 bases). CDR3: CASREGTTYEQYF. CDR3 nucleotides: TGCGCCAGCAGGGAGGGCACCACCTACGAGCAGTACTTC.